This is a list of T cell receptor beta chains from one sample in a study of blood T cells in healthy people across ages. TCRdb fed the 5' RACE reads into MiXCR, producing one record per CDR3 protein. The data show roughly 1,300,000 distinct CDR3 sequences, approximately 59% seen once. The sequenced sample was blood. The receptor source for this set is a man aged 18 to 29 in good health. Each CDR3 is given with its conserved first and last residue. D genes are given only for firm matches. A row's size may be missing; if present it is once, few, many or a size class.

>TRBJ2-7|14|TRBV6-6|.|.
CASSYSQGINGQYF
TGTGCCAGCAGTTATTCCCAGGGTATTAACGGGCAGTACTTC
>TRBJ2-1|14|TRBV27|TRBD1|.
CASRTGQGLNEQFF
TGTGCCAGCAGGACCGGACAGGGGCTTAATGAGCAGTTCTTC
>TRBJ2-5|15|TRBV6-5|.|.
CASSYKGPGYNEQYF
TGTGCCAGCAGTTACAAGGGACCCGGGTACAATGAGCAGTACTTC
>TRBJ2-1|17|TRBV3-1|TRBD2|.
CASSRSLLAGGPREQFF
TGTGCCAGCAGCCGAAGCCTACTAGCGGGGGGGCCAAGAGAGCAGTTCTTC
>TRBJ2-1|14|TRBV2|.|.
CASSIPGTYNEQFF
TGTGCCAGCAGTATCCCGGGAACCTACAATGAGCAGTTCTTC
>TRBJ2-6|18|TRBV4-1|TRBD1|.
CASSQDGTGRPGANVLTF
TGCGCCAGCAGCCAAGACGGGACAGGGAGGCCTGGGGCCAACGTCCTGACTTTC
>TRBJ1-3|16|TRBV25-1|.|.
CASSVASGASGNTIYF
TGTGCCAGCAGCGTCGCATCTGGAGCCTCTGGAAACACCATATATTTT
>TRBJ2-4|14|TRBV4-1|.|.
CASSPPEAKNIQYF
TGCGCCAGCAGCCCGCCGGAAGCCAAAAACATTCAGTACTTC
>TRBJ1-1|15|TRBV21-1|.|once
CASSVRDGANYEAFF
TGTGCCAGCAGCGTCCGGGACGGAGCTAACTATGAAGCTTTCTTT
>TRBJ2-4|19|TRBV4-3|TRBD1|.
CASSQEGTGRPLAKNIQYF
TGCGCCAGCAGCCAGGAGGGGACAGGGAGACCACTAGCCAAAAACATTCAGTACTTC
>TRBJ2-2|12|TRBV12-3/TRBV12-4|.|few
CASSLWSGGLFF
TGTGCCAGCAGTTTATGGTCGGGTGGGCTGTTTTTT
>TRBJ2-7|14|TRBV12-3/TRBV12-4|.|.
CASSSNLEGYEQYF
TGTGCCAGCAGTTCCAACTTGGAGGGGTACGAGCAGTACTTC
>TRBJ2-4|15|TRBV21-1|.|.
CASRADGRAKNIQYF
TGTGCCAGCAGGGCCGACGGGAGAGCCAAAAACATTCAGTACTTC
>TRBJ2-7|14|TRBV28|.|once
CASSFRELTARSYF
TGTGCCAGCAGTTTTCGGGAATTGACCGCCCGTTCGTACTTC
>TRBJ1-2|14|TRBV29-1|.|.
CSVELDGERYGYTF
TGCAGCGTTGAACTTGACGGGGAGCGCTATGGCTACACCTTC
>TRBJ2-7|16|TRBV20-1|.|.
CSARKSRTGDFYEQYF
TGCAGTGCTAGAAAATCCAGGACGGGAGACTTCTACGAGCAGTACTTC
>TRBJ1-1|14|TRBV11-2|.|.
CASSLWTVNTEAFF
TGTGCCAGCAGCCTATGGACGGTGAACACTGAAGCTTTCTTT
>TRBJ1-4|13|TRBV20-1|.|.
CSARAGTAEELFF
TGCAGTGCCAGAGCCGGGACCGCCGAGGAACTGTTTTTT